Sequencing of this T cell receptor beta chain was carried out in a study of technical replicates of blood from a few donors (dated by TCRdb to 2016 to 2017). About this clone itself: No antigen is known for it. Base qualities were left out, and no much larger clone turns up one base away.

Receptor amplification or capture employed the immunoSEQ multiplex PCR assay. The clones in this table, taken by TCRdb from immuneACCESS, are in-frame only. Not every clone is retained; where verified, under half of the shortfall comes from an unresolved V gene, and the cause of the rest is unknown. For this sample there are 9,000 to 15,000 clones; approximately 93% appear just once. Of the sample, 7.5% to 9.5% falls within the top ten clones. This receptor was identified in a human donor in good health. Sequencing input: PBMCs.

The base sequence is TGTGCCAGCAGCTTAGCGGGCCAGGGCTACGAGCAGTACTTC. This translates into CASSLAGQGYEQYF. The chain is encoded by TRBV7-9 joined to TRBJ2-7, with a weak D call of TRBD1 (5 bases match). The germline ends are 9 bases apart after V is trimmed by 0 bases and J by 3 bases. The CDR1 and CDR2 encoded by the germline V gene (reference sequence) are SEHNR and FQNEAQ. The CDR3 has 14 amino acids, counting the end cysteine and phenylalanine. CDR3 DNA is the only sequence kept; it has 42 bases, read in frame from the first base.